This T cell receptor (beta chain) was sequenced during a study of T-cell memory formation after mild COVID-19. Whole-study context: Clusters were largely donor specific. Whole-study results and caveats: Second-wave clones reaching peak frequency on day 37 lacked confirmed SARS-CoV-2 specificity. Within pre-infection memory, some responding clones were found, suggesting cross-reactive memory joined.

Constant-segment primers and 5'RACE yielded cDNA libraries for TCR alpha and TCR beta, each carrying sample barcodes and UMIs. TCRdb re-called the 5' RACE reads with MiXCR, one entry per CDR3 protein. The data contain 430,000 or so distinct CDR3 sequences, nearly 25% of them singletons. With regard to this clonotype: The antigen is unknown.

The CDR3 runs 16 residues. Trimming at V came to 4 bases and at J to 7 bases, leaving 17 bases not matched to a gene. Per germline, CDR1 SGHDT and CDR2 YYEEEE. The sequence was collected from an adult woman who had mild COVID-19 (a few samples of this study predate the infection). Cell type and time point are not known. Input material: PBMCs or a T cell subset sorted from them (not recorded which). This rearrangement joins TRBV5-6 to TRBJ2-7, with 7 bases aligning to TRBD2. CDR3 protein: CASSSGTKHYKEEQYF. The CDR3 nucleotides read TGTGCCAGCAGCAGCGGGACTAAGCATTATAAAGAGGAGCAGTACTTC.